This TCR beta chain appears in the sequencing data of a study of shared clonotypes between healthy human individuals. Positive CCR7 selection of CD45RO-negative cells yielded the naive CD8 cells, and terminally differentiated effector memory CD45RA+ cells were excluded. The study drew its donors from healthy HIV-negative adults without recent acute infections or vaccinations. The deep-level immunoSEQ assay was used. Source study methods: ImmunoSEQ supplied junction-only sequences lacking quality scores, so filtering was different. The table came from immunoSEQ multiplex PCR; TCRdb's copy has only in-frame clones and leaves some out. V and J calls and clone size follow that table, whereas D and trimming were derived from the DNA. This sample yields some 2.1 million clones, of which around 96% are seen a single time; approximately 1.2% belongs to the top ten. The CDR3 runs 17 residues. V lost 0 bases, J lost 2 bases, and 5 bases stayed unmatched. Germline CDR1 is SGHRS and CDR2 is YFSETQ.

Findings of the study overall: Clonotypes shared by all four sorted-subset donors had higher generation probabilities than non-shared clonotypes.

A word on this clone: Its antigen is not identified.

Specimen: naive CD8+ T cells sorted from blood. This TCR was recovered from a man younger than 30 in good health. This sequence joins TRBV5-1 and TRBJ2-1, with 10 bases fitting TRBD2. CDR3: CASSLGGLASPYNEQFF. The CDR3 coding sequence is TGCGCCAGCAGCTTGGGGGGACTAGCGTCACCCTACAATGAGCAGTTCTTC.